This T cell receptor (beta chain) derives from a study of T and B cells in COVID-19 patients. BIOMED2 TRB-A/B primer pools were used in multiplex TRB PCR. From the multiplex PCR reads, TCRdb called clonotypes with MiXCR, one entry per CDR3 protein. The sample has 18,000 or so distinct CDR3 sequences, 35% to 40% seen once. TRB was amplified from approximately 250-500 ng of blood genomic DNA. This CDR3 spans 16 amino acids. The V end was cut by 2 bases, the J end by 0 bases, with 13 bases between. CDR1 and CDR2 from the germline V gene are MNHEY and SVGAGI. Study-level points and caveats: Blood from mildly ill patients while symptomatic, and early samples from severe cases, were scarce.

For this clonotype: As yet, its antigen is unknown.

The source is a human donor with active COVID-19. The rearrangement joins TRBV6-5 to TRBJ2-5, with D possibly being TRBD1 (5 bases). Sequenced input: blood. CDR3 nucleotide sequence: TGTGCCAGCAGTTACGGGGCAGGGAAGTACCAAGAGACCCAGTACTTC. It translates to CASSYGAGKYQETQYF.